This TCR beta chain was retrieved from a study of blood T cell repertoires in COVID-19. Study at large: Italy, Spain and the United States were the sources of the convalescent and acute COVID-19 samples. Sample material is recorded as cDNA or gDNA derived from T cells, B-cell-depleted T cells, or PBMCs.

Profiling relied on immunoSEQ multiplex PCR, and the TCRdb table lists in-frame clones only, not all of them. The sample has approximately 300,000 clones, around four fifths seen once; the top ten hold 1% to 1.5%. CDR1 and CDR2 from the germline V gene are SGDLS and YYNGEE. The V segment lost 0 bases and the J segment 1 base; nucleotides outside the gene matches: 3. This CDR3 comprises 15 residues. The sequence derives from a woman in her 50s with acute or convalescent COVID-19. The material sequenced was peripheral blood. The rearrangement links TRBV9 to TRBJ2-5; 7 bases are shared with TRBD2. The CDR3 is CASSVGWGGQETQYF. CDR3 in DNA: TGTGCCAGCAGCGTAGGGTGGGGGGGCCAAGAGACCCAGTACTTC. The complete variable domain, with remaining parts taken from reference TRBV9 and TRBJ2-5, reads DSGVTQTPKHLITATGQRVTLRCSPRSGDLSVYWYQQSLDQGLQFLIQYYNGEERAKGNILERFSAQQFPDLHSELNLSSLELGDSALYFCASSVGWGGQETQYFGPGTRLLVL.